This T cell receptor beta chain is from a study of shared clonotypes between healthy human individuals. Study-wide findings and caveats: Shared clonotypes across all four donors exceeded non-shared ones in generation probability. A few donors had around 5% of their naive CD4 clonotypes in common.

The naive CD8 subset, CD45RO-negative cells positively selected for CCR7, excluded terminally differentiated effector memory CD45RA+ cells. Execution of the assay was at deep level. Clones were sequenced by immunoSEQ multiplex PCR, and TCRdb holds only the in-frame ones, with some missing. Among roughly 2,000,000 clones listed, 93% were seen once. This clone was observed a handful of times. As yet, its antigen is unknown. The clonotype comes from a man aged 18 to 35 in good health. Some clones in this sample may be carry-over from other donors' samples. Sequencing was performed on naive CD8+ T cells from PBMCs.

The CDR3 sequence: CASSRDPYEQYF. For the CDR3, the DNA is TGTGCCAGCTCACGGGACCCCTACGAGCAGTACTTC. V and J are TRBV18 and TRBJ2-7; possibly TRBD1 or TRBD2 for D (5 bases each). The germline CDR1 and CDR2 sequences are KGHSH and LQKENI. With 4 bases removed from V and 2 bases from J, the gap between germline ends came to 6 bases. This CDR3 region has 12 residues.